The clone carrying this T cell receptor beta chain was seen repeatedly, ten times or more. V shed 6 bases and J 6 bases; nucleotides not matched to a gene: 13. There are 16 residues in the CDR3. Germline V CDR1 and CDR2: MGHRA, YSYEKL. Sequencing used immunoSEQ multiplex PCR; TCRdb keeps in-frame clones, though not all of them. The table records around 90,000 clones, roughly four fifths of them present only once. The data were obtained in a study of blood T cell repertoires in COVID-19. About the research overall: Material from acute and convalescent COVID-19 was sourced from the United States, Italy and Spain.

The clonotype comes from a human donor in a cohort sampled during active COVID-19. The sample taken for sequencing was peripheral blood. The genes are TRBV4-1 and TRBJ1-5; the match to TRBD1 covers 8 bases. The chain's CDR3 is CASRPTPFRGPQPQHF. The CDR3 DNA follows: TGCGCCAGCAGGCCTACCCCCTTCAGGGGGCCTCAGCCCCAGCATTTT.